The 20 T cell receptor beta chains in this list originate from one sample, sequenced in a study of blood T cell repertoires in COVID-19. Profiled with immunoSEQ multiplex PCR; TCRdb holds only in-frame clones, not every one. This table holds roughly 80,000 clones, less than 90% found once. Material: peripheral blood. The origin of the receptors is a human donor in a cohort sampled during active COVID-19.

V is TRBV2 and J is TRBJ1-5, with 10 bases identical to TRBD1. Germline CDR1 and CDR2: SNHLY and FYNNEI. The trim removed 8 bases at V and 4 bases at J, leaving 8 bases unmatched. The CDR3 loop spans 15 amino acids. The CDR3, as DNA: TGTGCCAGCGATCCCGGGACAGGGGCAAATCAGCCCCAGCATTTT. Protein sequence: CASDPGTGANQPQHF.

DNA for the CDR3: TGTGCCACCAGTGATACACGGGACAGAAGCTCCTACGAGCAGTACTTC. Translated: CATSDTRDRSSYEQYF. This chain connects TRBV24-1 to TRBJ2-7; 7 bases are a match to TRBD1. The V and J ends lost 3 bases and 0 bases, in that order; junction bases with no gene match: 7. The germline CDR1 and CDR2 sequences are KGHDR and SFDVKD. The CDR3 runs to 16 residues.

J is TRBJ2-2 and V is TRBV3-1 (or the pseudogene TRBV3-2); maybe TRBD2 (6 bases). In germline, CDR1 is LGHDT, CDR2 YNNKEL (reference sequence). This CDR3 is built from 15 residues. Trimming stripped 4 bases from V and 2 bases from J, with 11 bases between. The CDR3 here is CASSPPGTNTGELFF. In nucleotides, the CDR3 is TGTGCCAGCAGCCCGCCTGGGACTAACACCGGGGAGCTGTTTTTT.

This clone was counted only a few times. This chain links TRBV19 with TRBJ2-7; 7 bases match TRBD2. Germline V gives CDR1 LNHDA, CDR2 SQIVND (reference sequence). V dropped 5 bases and J dropped 2; count of bases not matched to a gene: 6. This CDR3 region has 14 residues. In nucleotides, the CDR3 is TGTGCCAGTAGTGGGTCTAGCGGAACCTACGAGCAGTACTTC. Protein: CASSGSSGTYEQYF.

This clone was seen more than once but under ten times. This chain links TRBV30 with TRBJ2-7, with 9 bases lining up with TRBD1. Trimming took 2 bases from V and 6 from J; bases not matched to a gene: 5. CDR3 length equals 13 residues. The V gene's germline CDR1 is GTSNPN and CDR2 SVGIG (reference sequence). The CDR3 is CAWSTGGASEQYF. CDR3 nucleotide sequence: TGTGCCTGGAGTACAGGGGGCGCGTCCGAGCAGTACTTC.

J is TRBJ1-4 and V is TRBV3-1 (or the pseudogene TRBV3-2); a weak D match, TRBD1 (5 bases). CDR1 and CDR2 from the germline V gene are LGHDT and YNNKEL (reference sequence). With 4 bases removed from V and 7 bases from J, the gap between germline ends came to 13 bases. The CDR3 extends over 14 amino acids. The CDR3 is CASSRSGLIEKLFF. The DNA of the CDR3 is TGTGCCAGCAGCCGTTCGGGACTAATTGAAAAACTGTTTTTT.

This clone was recorded a few times. The J gene is TRBJ2-1, the V gene TRBV18; no definite D call. Germline V gene data show CDR1 as KGHSH and CDR2 as LQKENI. The CDR3 spans 12 residues. Trimming cost V 2 bases and J 6 bases, with 5 bases left between them. Written as DNA, the CDR3 is TGTGCCAGCTCACCAGAGTTCAATGAGCAGTTCTTC. Protein product: CASSPEFNEQFF.

The V and J genes are TRBV5-1 and TRBJ2-1; D is perhaps TRBD1 (7 bases). Trimming shortened V by 2 bases and J by 7 bases, and 10 bases separated the two germline ends. The CDR3 totals 13 residues. CDR1 SGHRS and CDR2 YFSETQ come from the germline V gene. Here the CDR3 reads CASSFPGGNEQFF. The CDR3, as DNA: TGCGCCAGCAGCTTTCCAGGGGGGAATGAGCAGTTCTTC.

Here the CDR3 DNA reads TGTGCCAGCAGTCAGACTAGCGTGGGCTACAATGAGCAGTTCTTC. As protein: CASSQTSVGYNEQFF. This chain uses TRBV28 with TRBJ2-1, with TRBD2 identical over 8 bases. The ends lost 5 bases at V and 3 bases at J; junction bases unmatched: 6. Germline V gene data show CDR1 as MDHEN and CDR2 as SYDVKM. The length of the CDR3 is 15 residues.

V is TRBV15 and J is TRBJ2-3, with 13 bases fitting TRBD2. This CDR3 is 20 amino acids long. V gave up 0 bases and J gave up 0 bases; unmatched junction bases: 9. Germline V gives CDR1 LNHNV, CDR2 YYDKDF (reference sequence). CDR3 amino acids: CATSRDRLAGGTLSTDTQYF. CDR3 nucleotide sequence: TGTGCCACCAGCAGAGATCGACTAGCGGGGGGCACCCTTAGCACAGATACGCAGTATTTT.

This chain links TRBV18 with TRBJ1-3; 7 nucleotides line up with TRBD1. The CDR3 spans 15 residues. Germline V CDR1 and CDR2: KGHSH, LQKENI. After removal of 3 bases from V and 0 bases from J, the junction contained 2 bases not matched to a gene. The CDR3 DNA reads as TGTGCCAGCTCACCTACAGGGGTCTCTGGAAACACCATATATTTT. Translated: CASSPTGVSGNTIYF. Combining the CDR3 with reference TRBV18 and TRBJ1-3 gives the whole variable domain NAGVMQNPRHLVRRRGQEARLRCSPMKGHSHVYWYRQLPEEGLKFMVYLQKENIIDESGMPKERFSAEFPKEGPSILRIQQVVRGDSAAYFCASSPTGVSGNTIYFGEGSWLTVV.

The chain joins TRBV28 to TRBJ2-1; maybe TRBD2 (6 bases). The V and J ends lost 3 bases and 9 bases respectively, with 15 bases between them. Germline loops: CDR1 MDHEN, CDR2 SYDVKM. The CDR3 sequence is 14 residues long. In DNA, the CDR3 is TGTGCCAGCAGTTTCTCCTGGGGGGTCGGTGAGCAGTTCTTC. Its translation: CASSFSWGVGEQFF.

The DNA for the CDR3 is TGTGCCAGCAGTGTCGGAGGGGGCGTCTATGGCTACACCTTC. Amino acid sequence: CASSVGGGVYGYTF. The chain has TRBV25-1 and TRBJ1-2, with 7 bases fitting TRBD1. V dropped 4 bases and J dropped 4; count of bases not matched to a gene: 6. Germline V gene lookup returns CDR1 MGHDK and CDR2 SYGVNS. This CDR3 is built from 14 residues.

V and J are TRBV5-1 and TRBJ2-6; the match to TRBD1 covers 7 bases. This CDR3 has 15 residues. The germline CDR1 and CDR2 sequences are SGHRS and YFSETQ. Unmatched junction bases numbered 1, after V lost 3 bases and J lost 1 base. CDR3 sequence (DNA): TGCGCCAGCAGCTCGACAGGGTCTGGGGCCAACGTCCTGACTTTC. Protein sequence: CASSSTGSGANVLTF. Looking up the rest from reference TRBV5-1 and TRBJ2-6 gives the full variable domain: KAGVTQTPRYLIKTRGQQVTLSCSPISGHRSVSWYQQTPGQGLQFLFEYFSETQRNKGNFPGRFSGRQFSNSRSEMNVSTLELGDSALYLCASSSTGSGANVLTFGAGSRLTVL.

V usage is TRBV30 and J usage is TRBJ2-2; D not certain. Germline lookup yields CDR1 GTSNPN and CDR2 SVGIG (reference sequence). The germline V and J ends were trimmed by 0 bases and 4 bases, with 9 bases remaining between them. This CDR3 comprises 14 residues. This CDR3 is CAWSVSRGTGELFF. CDR3 bases: TGTGCCTGGAGTGTGTCGCGAGGCACCGGGGAGCTGTTTTTT.

The chain couples TRBV2 to TRBJ1-5; perhaps TRBD1 as D (5 bases). Trimming removed 5 bases at V and 3 bases at J, with 11 bases between. Germline CDR1 is SNHLY and CDR2 is FYNNEI. This CDR3 is 14 amino acids long. The CDR3 loop is CASSYDRANQPQHF. As DNA, the CDR3 is TGTGCCAGCAGTTATGACAGAGCCAATCAGCCCCAGCATTTT.

V gene TRBV10-3 combines with J gene TRBJ2-2, with D possibly TRBD1 on 5 matching bases. The CDR3 runs to 15 residues. Germline V gene data show CDR1 as ENHRY and CDR2 as SYGVKD. V lost 2 bases, J lost 6 bases, and 13 bases lay in between. DNA for the CDR3: TGTGCCATCAGTGAGCTAGGCAGGGCCTCCGGGGAGCTGTTTTTT. It codes for CAISELGRASGELFF.

This chain links TRBV12-1 with TRBJ1-2; the table assigns TRBD1, which was not confirmed against the DNA. TRBV12-1 is assigned pseudogene status. This CDR3 is built from 16 residues. This chain's CDR3 is CASSLGGTGVNYGYTF. The CDR3 DNA follows: TGTGCCAGCAGCTTAGGGGGGACAGGAGTTAACTATGGCTACACCTTC.

In this sample, this clone turned up once. This rearrangement joins TRBV29-1 to TRBJ1-1; D unclear. V was clipped by 7 bases and J by 0 bases, with 12 bases between them. From germline, CDR1 is SQVTM and CDR2 ANQGSEA. There are 13 residues in the CDR3. CDR3: CSATRIVNTEAFF. The CDR3 nucleotides read TGCAGCGCCACGCGCATAGTGAACACTGAAGCTTTCTTT.

This rearrangement joins TRBV24-1 to TRBJ2-1; 7 bases are a match to TRBD1. This CDR3 has 18 residues. Losses at the gene ends were 3 bases for V and 4 bases for J; bases not matched to a gene: 14. Germline V gene sequence: CDR1 KGHDR, CDR2 SFDVKD. This CDR3 reads CATSDPSPETGSYNEQFF. The CDR3 DNA reads as TGTGCCACCAGTGATCCTTCGCCAGAGACAGGGTCGTACAATGAGCAGTTCTTC.